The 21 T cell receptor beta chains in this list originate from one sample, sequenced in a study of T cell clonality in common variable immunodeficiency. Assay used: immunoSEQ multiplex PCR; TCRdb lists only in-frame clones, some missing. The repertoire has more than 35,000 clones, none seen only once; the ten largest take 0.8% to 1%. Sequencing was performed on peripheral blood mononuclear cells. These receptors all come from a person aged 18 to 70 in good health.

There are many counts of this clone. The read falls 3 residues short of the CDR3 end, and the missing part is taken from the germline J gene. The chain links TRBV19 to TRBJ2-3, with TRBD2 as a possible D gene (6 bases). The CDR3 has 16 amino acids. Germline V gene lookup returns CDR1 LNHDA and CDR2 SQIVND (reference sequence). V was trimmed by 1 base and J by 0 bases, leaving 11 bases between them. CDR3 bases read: TGTGCCAGTAGTATAGGGCTAGCGAGTAGCACAGATACG. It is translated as CASSIGLASSTDT. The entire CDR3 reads CASSIGLASSTDTQYF. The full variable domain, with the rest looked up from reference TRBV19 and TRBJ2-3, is DGGITQSPKYLFRKEGQNVTLSCEQNLNHDAMYWYRQDPGQGLRLIYYSQIVNDFQKGDIAEGYSVSREKKESFPLTVTSAQKNPTAFYLCASSIGLASSTDTQYFGPGTRLTVL.

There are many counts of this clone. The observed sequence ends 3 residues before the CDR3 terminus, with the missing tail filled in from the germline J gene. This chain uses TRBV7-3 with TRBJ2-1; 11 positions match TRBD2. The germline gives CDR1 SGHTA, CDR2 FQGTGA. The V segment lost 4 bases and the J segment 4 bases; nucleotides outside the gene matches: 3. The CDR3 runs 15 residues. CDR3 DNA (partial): TGTGCCAGCAGCTATGGGACTAGCGGTTACAATGAG. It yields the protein CASSYGTSGYNE. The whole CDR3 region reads CASSYGTSGYNEQFF.

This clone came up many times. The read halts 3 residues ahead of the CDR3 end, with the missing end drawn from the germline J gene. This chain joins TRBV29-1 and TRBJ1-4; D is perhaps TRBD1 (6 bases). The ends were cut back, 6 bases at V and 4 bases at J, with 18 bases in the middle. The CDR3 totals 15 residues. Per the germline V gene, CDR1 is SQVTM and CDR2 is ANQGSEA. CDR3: CSVEGQEGDNEKLFF. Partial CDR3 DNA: TGCAGCGTCGAGGGCCAGGAGGGGGATAATGAAAAA.

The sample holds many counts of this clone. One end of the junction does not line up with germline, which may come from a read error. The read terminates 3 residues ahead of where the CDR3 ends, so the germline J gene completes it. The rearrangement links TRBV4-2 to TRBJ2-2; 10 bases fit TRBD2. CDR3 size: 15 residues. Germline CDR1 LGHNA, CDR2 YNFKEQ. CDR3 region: CASSGLAVNTGELFF. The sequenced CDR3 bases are TGCGCCAGCAGCGGACTAGCGGTGAACACCGGGGAG.

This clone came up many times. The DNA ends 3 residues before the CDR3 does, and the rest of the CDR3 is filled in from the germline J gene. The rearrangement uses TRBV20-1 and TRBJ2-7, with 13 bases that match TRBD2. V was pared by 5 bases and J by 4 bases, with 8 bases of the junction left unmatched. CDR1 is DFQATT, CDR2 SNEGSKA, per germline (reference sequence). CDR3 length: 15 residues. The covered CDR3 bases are TGCAGTGCTGAATCGGGACTAGCGGGAATTTACGAG. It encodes CSAESGLAGIYE. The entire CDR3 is CSAESGLAGIYEQYF.

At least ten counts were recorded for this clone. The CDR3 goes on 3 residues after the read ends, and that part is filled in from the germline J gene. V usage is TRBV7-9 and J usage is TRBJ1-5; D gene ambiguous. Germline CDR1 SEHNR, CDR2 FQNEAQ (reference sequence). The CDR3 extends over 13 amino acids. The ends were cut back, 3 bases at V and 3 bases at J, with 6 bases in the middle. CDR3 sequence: CASSFEANQPQHF. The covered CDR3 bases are TGTGCCAGCAGCTTCGAGGCCAATCAGCCC.

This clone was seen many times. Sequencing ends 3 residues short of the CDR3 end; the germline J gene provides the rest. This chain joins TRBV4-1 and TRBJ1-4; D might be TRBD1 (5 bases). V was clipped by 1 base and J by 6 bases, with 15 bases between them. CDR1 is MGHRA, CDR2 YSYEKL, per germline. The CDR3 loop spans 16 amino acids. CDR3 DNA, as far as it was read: TGCGCCAGCAGCCAAGTTCGGGGGACTGCCGATGAAAAA. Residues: CASSQVRGTADEK. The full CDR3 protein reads CASSQVRGTADEKLFF.

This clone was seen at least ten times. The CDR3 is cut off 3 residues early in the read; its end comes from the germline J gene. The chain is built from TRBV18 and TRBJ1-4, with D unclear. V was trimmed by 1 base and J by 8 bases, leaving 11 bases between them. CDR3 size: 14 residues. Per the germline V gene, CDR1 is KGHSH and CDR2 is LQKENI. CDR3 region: CASSPQSGREKLFF. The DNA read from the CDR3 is TGTGCCAGCTCACCACAAAGTGGCAGAGAAAAA.

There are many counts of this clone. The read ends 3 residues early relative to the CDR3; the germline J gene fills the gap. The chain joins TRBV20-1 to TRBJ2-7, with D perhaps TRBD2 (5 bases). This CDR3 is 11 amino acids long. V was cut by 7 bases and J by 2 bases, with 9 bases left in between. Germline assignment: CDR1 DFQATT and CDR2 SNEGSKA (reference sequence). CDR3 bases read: TGCAGTGGCGGGTGGGCCTACGAG. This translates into CSGGWAYE. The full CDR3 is CSGGWAYEQYF.

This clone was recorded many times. CDR3 bases read: TGTGCCAGCAGCTCCGATCCGGGGGGGGAGACC. Protein sequence: CASSSDPGGET. The whole CDR3 sequence reads CASSSDPGGETQYF. This rearrangement joins TRBV5-5 to TRBJ2-5, with 8 bases fitting TRBD2. The sequenced fragment ends 3 residues before the CDR3 boundary, so the rest is inferred from the germline J gene. The CDR3 sequence is 14 residues long. Germline V lookup: CDR1 SGHKS, CDR2 YYEKEE (reference sequence). Trimming cost V 3 bases and J 5 bases; bases outside gene matches: 6.

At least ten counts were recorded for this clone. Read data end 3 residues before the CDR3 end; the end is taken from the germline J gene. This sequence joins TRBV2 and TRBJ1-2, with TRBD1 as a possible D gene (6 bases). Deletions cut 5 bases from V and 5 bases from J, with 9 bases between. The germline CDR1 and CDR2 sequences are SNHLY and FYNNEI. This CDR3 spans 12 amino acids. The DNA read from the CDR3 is TGTGCCAGCAGTATCACAGGGTATGGC. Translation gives CASSITGYG. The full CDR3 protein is CASSITGYGYTF.

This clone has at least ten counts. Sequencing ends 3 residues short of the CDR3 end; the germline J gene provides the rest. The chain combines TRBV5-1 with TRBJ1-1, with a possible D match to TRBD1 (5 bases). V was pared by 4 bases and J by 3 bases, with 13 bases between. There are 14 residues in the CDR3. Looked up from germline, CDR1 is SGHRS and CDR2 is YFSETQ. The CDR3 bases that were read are TGCGCCAGCAGCGGAACCCGGGGGGACACTGAA. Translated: CASSGTRGDTE. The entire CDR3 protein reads CASSGTRGDTEAFF.

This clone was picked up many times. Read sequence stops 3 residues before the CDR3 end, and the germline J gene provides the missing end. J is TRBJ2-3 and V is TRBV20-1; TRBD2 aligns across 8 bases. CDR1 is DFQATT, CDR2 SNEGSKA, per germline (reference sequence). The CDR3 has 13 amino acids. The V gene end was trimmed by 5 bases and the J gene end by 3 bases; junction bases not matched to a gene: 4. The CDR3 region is CSAFRGGTDTQYF. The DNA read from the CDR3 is TGCAGTGCTTTCCGCGGGGGGACAGATACG.

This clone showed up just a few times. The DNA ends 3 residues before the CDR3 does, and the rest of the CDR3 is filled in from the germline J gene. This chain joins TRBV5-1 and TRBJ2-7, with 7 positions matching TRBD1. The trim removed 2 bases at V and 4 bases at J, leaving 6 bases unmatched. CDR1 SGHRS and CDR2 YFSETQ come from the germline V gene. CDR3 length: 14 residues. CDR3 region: CASSFDRANYEQYF. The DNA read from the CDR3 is TGCGCCAGCAGCTTTGACAGGGCAAATTACGAG.

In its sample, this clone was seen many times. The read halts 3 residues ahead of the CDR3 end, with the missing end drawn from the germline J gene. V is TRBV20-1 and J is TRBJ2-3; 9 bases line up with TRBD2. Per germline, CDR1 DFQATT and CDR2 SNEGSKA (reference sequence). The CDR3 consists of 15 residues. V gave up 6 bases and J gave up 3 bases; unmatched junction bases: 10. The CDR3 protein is CSAPPTSGGTDTQYF. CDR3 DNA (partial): TGCAGTGCACCTCCGACTAGCGGAGGGACAGATACG.

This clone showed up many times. CDR3 sequence: CASSEQGAAGYTF. The part of the CDR3 DNA that was read is TGTGCCAGCAGCGAACAGGGGGCGGCTGGC. The chain links TRBV6-2 or TRBV6-3 to TRBJ1-2; TRBD1 agrees at 9 bases. The read ends 3 residues before the CDR3 terminus; that terminus is restored from the germline J gene. CDR3 length equals 13 residues. CDR1 and CDR2 from the germline V gene are MNHEY and SVGEGT. After removal of 6 bases from V and 7 bases from J, the junction contained 6 bases not matched to a gene.

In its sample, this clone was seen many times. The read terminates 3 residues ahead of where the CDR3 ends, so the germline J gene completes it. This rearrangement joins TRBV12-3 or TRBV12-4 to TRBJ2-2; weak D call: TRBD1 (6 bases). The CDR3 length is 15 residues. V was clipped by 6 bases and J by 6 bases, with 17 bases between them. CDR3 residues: CASRRGQGWSGELFF. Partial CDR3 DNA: TGTGCCAGCAGAAGGGGCCAGGGGTGGTCCGGGGAG.

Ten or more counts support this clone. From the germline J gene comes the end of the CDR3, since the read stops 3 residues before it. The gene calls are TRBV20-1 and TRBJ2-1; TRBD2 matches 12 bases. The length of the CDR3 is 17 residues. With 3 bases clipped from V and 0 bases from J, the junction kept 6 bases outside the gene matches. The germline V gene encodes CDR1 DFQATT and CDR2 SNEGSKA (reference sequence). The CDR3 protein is CSASVLAGGSSYNEQFF. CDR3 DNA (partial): TGCAGTGCTAGTGTCCTAGCGGGGGGGAGCTCCTACAATGAG.

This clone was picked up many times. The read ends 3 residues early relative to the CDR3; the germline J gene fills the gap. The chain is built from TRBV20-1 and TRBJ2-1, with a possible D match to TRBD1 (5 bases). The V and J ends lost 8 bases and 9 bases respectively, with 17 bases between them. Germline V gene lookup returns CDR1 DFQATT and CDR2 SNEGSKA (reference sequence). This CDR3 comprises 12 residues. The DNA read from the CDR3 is TGCAGTATCAACGGCAGGGCCAGTGAG. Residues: CSINGRASE. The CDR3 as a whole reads CSINGRASEQFF.

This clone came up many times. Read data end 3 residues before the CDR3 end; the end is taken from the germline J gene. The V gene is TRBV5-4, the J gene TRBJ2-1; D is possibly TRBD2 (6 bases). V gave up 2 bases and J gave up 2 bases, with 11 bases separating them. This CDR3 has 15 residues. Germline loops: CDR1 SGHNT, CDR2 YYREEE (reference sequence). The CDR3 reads CASSFGLQAYNEQFF. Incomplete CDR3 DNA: TGTGCCAGCAGCTTCGGACTACAAGCCTACAATGAG.

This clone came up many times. The part of the CDR3 DNA that was read is TGTGCCTGGAGTGTTGAACTGCGGGCCTATGGC. Encoded protein: CAWSVELRAYG. The full CDR3 is CAWSVELRAYGYTF. The genes are TRBV30 and TRBJ1-2; D remains unclear. The observed sequence ends 3 residues before the CDR3 terminus, with the missing tail filled in from the germline J gene. V shed 0 bases and J shed 4 bases, with 12 bases lying between them. Germline loops: CDR1 GTSNPN, CDR2 SVGIG (reference sequence). The CDR3 covers 14 residues.